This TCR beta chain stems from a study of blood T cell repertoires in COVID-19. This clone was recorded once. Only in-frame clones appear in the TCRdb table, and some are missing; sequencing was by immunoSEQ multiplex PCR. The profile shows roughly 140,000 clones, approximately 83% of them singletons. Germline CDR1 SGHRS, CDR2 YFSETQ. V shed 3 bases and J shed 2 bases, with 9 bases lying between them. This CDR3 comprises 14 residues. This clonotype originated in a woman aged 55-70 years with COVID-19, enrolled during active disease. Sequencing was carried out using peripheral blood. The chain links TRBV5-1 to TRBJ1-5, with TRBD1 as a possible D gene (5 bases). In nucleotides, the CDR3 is TGCGCCAGCAGCTCGGGGGAACGCAATCAGCCCCAGCATTTT. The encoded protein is CASSSGERNQPQHF.